This T cell receptor beta chain was sequenced during a study of blood T cell repertoires in COVID-19 (dated by TCRdb to 2018 to 2021). Study-level background: The collaborator samples originated in the United States, Italy and Spain and spanned the acute and convalescent phases of COVID-19. The repertoires were made available in a free public database intended to serve as a resource for research on the immune response to SARS-CoV-2. Subjects who had been exposed to COVID-19, were actively infected with it, or had recovered from it provided the deeply sampled blood TCRbeta repertoires that made up the dataset. The prospective study material was composed of cDNA or gDNA derived from T cells, B-cell-depleted T cells, or PBMCs. The samples were drawn from the first 160 participants of the ongoing ImmuneRACE study and from some 1,300 subjects provided by 6 global collaborators. Sample metadata almost always included a de-identified subject ID, COVID-19 status, age in years and sex. HLA class I and class II types, where available, came from metadata supplied by the sample provider rather than from assay-based typing.

Whole blood was collected in K2EDTA tubes by collaborating institutions according to the institutions' own protocols. For TCRbeta analysis, collaborator samples were shipped as frozen whole blood, as isolated PBMCs, or as DNA extracted from either sample type. Comment on this clone: The specificity of this receptor is unknown. Per-nucleotide qualities are absent, and no much larger clonotype sits a single base away.

The investigation overall reported the following: The quantity of clinical and demographic metadata differed by source and by participant and was supplied without curation.

The immunoSEQ Assay, a bias-controlled multiplex PCR, was used to amplify TCRbeta CDR3 regions from genomic DNA. In the paper's pipeline: Within the assay, amplification of reference gene primers was used to estimate how many nucleated cells each sample contained. Sequence reads were collapsed and filtered to measure the absolute abundance of every unique TCRbeta CDR3 rearrangement. For each sample, productive Simpson clonality was calculated by taking the square root of Simpson's diversity index across productive rearrangements. The source is immuneACCESS, and TCRdb retained only in-frame sequences with V and J called. Part of the clones is not carried over; for the studies checked, unresolved V genes explain less than half of this, and the remainder is unexplained. That table gives V, J and clone size, and the DNA gave D and trimming. A total of tens of thousands of clones appear in this sample, 82% of them only once. Roughly an eighth of the sample rests with the top ten.

The CDR3 spans 14 residues, from the cysteine through the phenylalanine. Only the CDR3 region is kept as DNA, spanning 42 bases read in frame from base 1. Sequences MRHNA (CDR1) and SNTAGT (CDR2) are obtained from the germline V gene. The junction carries 8 bases between V and J, which are trimmed by 2 bases and 6 bases respectively. The chain employs TRBV6-4 and TRBJ1-6; confidence is insufficient to name the D gene. This receptor was identified in a woman aged 80 or older with acute or convalescent COVID-19. The sample consisted of peripheral blood. The DNA reads TGTGCCAGCAGTGACCCCAGGATTAATTCACCCCTCCACTTT. Protein translation: CASSDPRINSPLHF.